Presented here are 9 T cell receptor beta chains from one specimen sequenced in a study of blood T cell repertoires in COVID-19. Measured with immunoSEQ multiplex PCR; TCRdb has only the in-frame clones, and not every one. The data show 300,000 to 450,000 clones, less than 85% seen once. The specimen sequenced was peripheral blood. The receptors derive from a woman younger than 30 with acute or convalescent COVID-19.

The rearrangement uses TRBV5-1 and TRBJ1-1; 8 positions match TRBD1. In germline, CDR1 is SGHRS, CDR2 YFSETQ. With V trimmed by 0 bases and J by 3 bases, 4 bases remained unmatched. CDR3 length: 15 amino acids. The CDR3 sequence is CASSLAGRGHTEAFF. CDR3 bases: TGCGCCAGCAGCTTGGCCGGCAGGGGGCACACTGAAGCTTTCTTT.

The J gene is TRBJ2-3, the V gene TRBV5-5, with 8 bases that match TRBD2. J lost 4 bases, V lost 4 bases, and 11 bases had no gene match. The CDR3 is made up of 16 amino acids. From germline, CDR1 is SGHKS and CDR2 YYEKEE (reference sequence). The CDR3 here is CASSNAGGAGADTQYF. The CDR3 nucleotides read TGTGCCAGCAGCAATGCCGGGGGGGCCGGGGCAGATACGCAGTATTTT. The entire variable domain, with the rest obtained from reference TRBV5-5 and TRBJ2-3, is as follows: DAGVTQSPTHLIKTRGQQVTLRCSPISGHKSVSWYQQVLGQGPQFIFQYYEKEERGRGNFPDRFSARQFPNYSSELNVNALLLGDSALYLCASSNAGGAGADTQYFGPGTRLTVL.

The chain carries TRBV4-1 and TRBJ2-1; D is possibly TRBD2 (6 bases). The V and J ends lost 0 bases and 7 bases respectively, with 16 bases between them. The CDR3 loop spans 16 amino acids. CDR1 and CDR2 (germline): MGHRA, YSYEKL. This chain's CDR3 is CASSQDFGRGRNEQFF. The CDR3 region has the DNA TGCGCCAGCAGCCAAGATTTTGGCCGGGGGAGGAATGAGCAGTTCTTC.

The chain recombines TRBV11-2 with TRBJ2-7; weak D call: TRBD1 (5 bases). V was pared by 2 bases and J by 4 bases, with 9 bases between. Germline V CDR1 and CDR2: SGHAT, FQNNGV. There are 13 residues in the CDR3. The CDR3 nucleotides are TGTGCCAGCAGCTTAACCCAGGGATACGAGCAGTACTTC. Its protein is CASSLTQGYEQYF.

This sequence joins TRBV12-3 or TRBV12-4 and TRBJ1-2, with 11 bases that match TRBD1. Losses at the gene ends were 6 bases for V and 10 bases for J; bases not matched to a gene: 7. The CDR3 is 13 residues long. CDR3 coding DNA: TGTGCCAGCAGCCAACAGGACAGGGGGCTCTACACCTTC. Translating gives CASSQQDRGLYTF.

V gene TRBV24-1 combines with J gene TRBJ2-7, with D perhaps matching TRBD2 (5 bases). CDR1 KGHDR and CDR2 SFDVKD come from the germline V gene. The V end was cut by 5 bases, the J end by 0 bases, with 7 bases between. The CDR3 spans 13 residues. CDR3 DNA sequence: TGTGCCACCAGTGCGGGGAACTCCTACGAGCAGTACTTC. This codes for CATSAGNSYEQYF.

The V call is TRBV3-1 (or the pseudogene TRBV3-2), the J call TRBJ2-7; 9 bases line up with TRBD2. CDR3 length: 12 residues. CDR1 LGHDT and CDR2 YNNKEL come from the germline V gene (reference sequence). Trimming removed 5 bases from V and 9 bases from J; junction bases left unmatched: 5. CDR3 protein: CASSGLATVQYF. CDR3 in DNA: TGTGCCAGCAGCGGACTAGCGACCGTGCAGTACTTC.

The chain couples TRBV27 to TRBJ2-3, with TRBD2 identical over 9 bases. CDR1 and CDR2 (germline): MNHEY, SMNVEV (reference sequence). The CDR3 consists of 17 residues. The V segment lost 5 bases and the J segment 0 bases; nucleotides outside the gene matches: 9. CDR3 DNA sequence: TGTGCCAGCAGTCTTGGACTAGCGCAGACAAGCACAGATACGCAGTATTTT. This codes for CASSLGLAQTSTDTQYF.

This clone was recorded only once. The genes are TRBV7-9 and TRBJ2-3, with 11 bases identical to TRBD2. This CDR3 spans 16 amino acids. Germline CDR1 SEHNR, CDR2 FQNEAQ (reference sequence). The ends lost 4 bases at V and 2 bases at J; junction bases unmatched: 5. CDR3 in DNA: TGTGCCAGCAGCTCCACTAGCGGGGGCTTCACAGATACGCAGTATTTT. Translation gives CASSSTSGGFTDTQYF. Supplemented by reference TRBV7-9 and TRBJ2-3, the full variable domain reads DTGVSQNPRHKITKRGQNVTFRCDPISEHNRLYWYRQTLGQGPEFLTYFQNEAQLEKSRLLSDRFSAERPKGSFSTLEIQRTEQGDSAMYLCASSSTSGGFTDTQYFGPGTRLTVL.